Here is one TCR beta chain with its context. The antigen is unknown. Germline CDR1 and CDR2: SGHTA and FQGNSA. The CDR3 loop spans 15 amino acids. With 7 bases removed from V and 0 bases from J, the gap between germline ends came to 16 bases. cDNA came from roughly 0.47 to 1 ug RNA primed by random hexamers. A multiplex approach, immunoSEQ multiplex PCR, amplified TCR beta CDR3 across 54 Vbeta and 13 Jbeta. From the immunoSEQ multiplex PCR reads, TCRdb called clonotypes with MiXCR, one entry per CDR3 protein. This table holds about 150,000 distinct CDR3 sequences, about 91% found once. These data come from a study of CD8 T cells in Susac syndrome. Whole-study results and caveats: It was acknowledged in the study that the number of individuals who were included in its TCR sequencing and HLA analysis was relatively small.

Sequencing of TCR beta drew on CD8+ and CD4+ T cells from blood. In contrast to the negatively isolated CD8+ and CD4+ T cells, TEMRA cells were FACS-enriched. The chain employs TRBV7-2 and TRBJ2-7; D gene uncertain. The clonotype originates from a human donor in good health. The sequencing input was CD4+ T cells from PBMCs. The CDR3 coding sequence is TGTGCCAGCACCCCCCAGGTACAGACCTCCTACGAGCAGTACTTC. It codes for CASTPQVQTSYEQYF.